This T cell receptor beta chain was retrieved from a study of shared T cell receptors in the human thymus (dated by TCRdb to about 2021). About the full investigation: The study examined how self-reactive, shared T-cell receptor alpha chains are generated in the human thymus.

As to this clone: It has no known antigen specificity. No base quality values were provided; no much bigger clone lies one nucleotide off.

Library generation was performed with the immunoSEQ multiplex PCR assay. The table comes from immuneACCESS by way of TCRdb, which keeps in-frame sequences with V and J called. Part of the clones is missing from these tables; in studies checked, under half for an unresolved V gene and the rest for unknown reasons. The sample table holds a few hundred thousand clones, of which 95% were seen once. The top ten constitute roughly 0.021% of the sample. The CDR3 runs 18 amino acids, cysteine and phenylalanine included. Of the read, only the CDR3 DNA is kept; its 54 bases are in frame from base 1. At the junction V is shortened by 4 bases and J by 1 base, with 19 bases in between.

Sample: thymocytes. This sequence was found in a human donor. Recombination connected TRBV6-7 to TRBJ1-4; a weak D assignment points to TRBD1 (6 bases agree). TRBV6-7 is placed among ORFs of uncertain function. The sequence in DNA is TGTGCCAGCAGTTGTTCTTTGGGTACGGACAGAACTAATGAAAAACTGTTTTTT. This codes for CASSCSLGTDRTNEKLFF.